This T cell receptor beta chain was profiled in a study of blood T cell repertoires in COVID-19 (TCRdb year 2020). Context from the whole study: Samples from collaborators originated in the United States, Italy and Spain and spanned both the acute and convalescent phases of COVID-19. Sample metadata almost always included a de-identified subject ID, COVID-19 status, age in years and sex. The samples were drawn from two sources: the first 160 participants of the ongoing ImmuneRACE study, and 1,000 to 1,500 subjects contributed by 6 global collaborators. The prospective study material was composed of cDNA or gDNA derived from T cells, B-cell-depleted T cells, or PBMCs. The dataset comprised deeply sampled blood TCRbeta repertoires from subjects exposed to, actively infected with, or recovered from COVID-19. HLA class I and class II types, where available, came from metadata supplied by the sample provider rather than from assay-based typing. The repertoires were made available in a free public database intended to serve as a resource for research on the immune response to SARS-CoV-2. Overall study results and their limits: The amount of clinical and demographic metadata varied by source and participant and was provided uncurated.

The CDR3, cysteine through phenylalanine, is 15 amino acids long. Just the 45-base CDR3 DNA is kept, in frame starting at base 1. The germline V end is reduced by 5 bases and the J end by 3 bases; junction bases left unmatched: 6. CDR1 KGHSH and CDR2 LQKENI are derived from the germline V gene. The immunoSEQ Assay, a bias-controlled multiplex PCR, was used to amplify TCRbeta CDR3 regions from genomic DNA. As for how the authors treated the data: Within the assay, amplification of reference gene primers was used to estimate how many nucleated cells each sample contained. To quantify the absolute abundance of each unique TCRbeta CDR3 rearrangement, sequence reads were collapsed and filtered. For each sample, productive Simpson clonality was calculated by taking the square root of Simpson's diversity index across productive rearrangements. TCRdb stores this immuneACCESS table with in-frame sequences only. Part of the clones is absent; in the studies checked, under half of the shortfall reflects unresolved V genes, and no reason is known for the rest. The V and J calls and clone size come from that table; D and trimming were worked out from the DNA. The sample records some 200,000 clones, roughly four fifths of which are singletons. The leading ten clones occupy approximately 12% of the sample.

Whole blood was collected in K2EDTA tubes by collaborating institutions according to the institutions' own protocols. For TCRbeta analysis, collaborators shipped samples in one of three forms: frozen whole blood, isolated PBMCs, or DNA extracted from either of those sample types. In the case of this clone: Its cognate antigen has yet to be identified. Base qualities are not at hand, and no much larger clone is one base apart.

Material: peripheral blood. The sequence derives from a woman aged 40 to 55 with acute or convalescent COVID-19. Rearrangement joined TRBV18 to TRBJ2-3, with 9 bases in between that match TRBD2. The CDR3 region has the sequence CASSRSGGITDTQYF. Here is the DNA: TGTGCCAGCTCAAGAAGCGGGGGGATTACAGATACGCAGTATTTT.